What follows describes a single T cell receptor beta chain. Its antigen is not identified. These data come from a study of neoadjuvant anti-PD-1 for oral cavity cancer. Study overall: Most patients had three to four biweekly doses of 3 mg/kg nivolumab before resection. Study observations and caveats: Higher pretreatment blood Treg/Th17 ratios correlated with higher pretreatment blood and lower post-treatment tumor TCRbeta clonality. Post-nivolumab, blood T cell clonality was significantly elevated in non-responders.

Germline CDR1 MNHEY, CDR2 SMNVEV (reference sequence). The trim removed 2 bases at V and 5 bases at J, leaving 4 bases unmatched. This CDR3 has 14 amino acids. Blood libraries mostly used around 500 ng genomic DNA, six replicates each. Here immunoSEQ multiplex PCR was the method, and the copy in TCRdb shows in-frame clones only, minus some. The sample gives roughly 32,000 clones, roughly 85% of which show up once; 3.4% is in the top ten. Time point in this sample: after neoadjuvant nivolumab, at surgical resection. The source is a person between 35 and 79 years old with oral cavity squamous cell carcinoma. The chain has TRBV27 and TRBJ1-1, with TRBD1 matching 8 bases. The material sequenced was PBMCs, taken after nivolumab (anti-PD-1) treatment. CDR3 DNA sequence: TGTGCCAGCAGTTTACAGGGGGCTGGAACTGAAGCTTTCTTT. Translated: CASSLQGAGTEAFF.